This is a list of T cell receptor beta chains from one sample in a study of shared clonotypes between healthy human individuals. Libraries were prepared by immunoSEQ multiplex PCR; TCRdb keeps only in-frame clonotypes and omits some of them. This sample has a few million clones, with roughly 95% found just once. The sequenced sample consisted of naive CD4+ T cells sorted from blood. These receptor sequences come from a man between 18 and 35 years old in good health. Both conserved end residues are part of each CDR3. D genes are given only for firm matches. Size is omitted from some rows. Given values are once, few, many or a class for expanded clones.

V: TRBV19; size: -; D: TRBD2; J: TRBJ2-3; DNA: TGTGCCAGTAGTACGGTAGCGGGAGGGCCAGATACGCAGTATTTT; CDR3: CASSTVAGGPDTQYF
V: TRBV2; size: -; D: -; J: TRBJ2-7; DNA: TGTGCCAGCAGTGAGGAAGTAGGCTGGAGCTCCTACGAGCAGTACTTC; CDR3: CASSEEVGWSSYEQYF
V: TRBV14; size: -; D: -; J: TRBJ2-3; DNA: TGTGCCAGCAGCCAAGTCCGACCTCTAAGAGAAGATACGCAGTATTTT; CDR3: CASSQVRPLREDTQYF
V: TRBV12-5; size: once; D: TRBD1; J: TRBJ1-2; DNA: TGTGCTAGTGGTAAGGGACAGCTTGATGGCTACACCTTC; CDR3: CASGKGQLDGYTF
V: TRBV9; size: -; D: -; J: TRBJ1-5; DNA: TGTGCCAGCAGCGAGGGTCATCGTAGCAATCAGCCCCAGCATTTT; CDR3: CASSEGHRSNQPQHF
V: TRBV7-2; size: -; D: TRBD1; J: TRBJ2-7; DNA: TGTGCCAGCAGCTTAGCCGGGACAGAGGCCCACGAGCAGTACTTC; CDR3: CASSLAGTEAHEQYF
V: TRBV10-1; size: -; D: -; J: TRBJ2-1; DNA: TGCGCCAGCAGTGAGCCGGGGACGGAGGAGCAGTTCTTC; CDR3: CASSEPGTEEQFF
V: TRBV7-9; size: -; D: -; J: TRBJ1-2; DNA: TGTGCCAGCAGCTTAGGACTCGGTGGCTACACCTTC; CDR3: CASSLGLGGYTF
V: TRBV7-2; size: -; D: TRBD1; J: TRBJ2-3; DNA: TGTGCCAGCAGTAACAGGGGGCGCGCCACAGATACGCAGTATTTT; CDR3: CASSNRGRATDTQYF
V: TRBV10-3; size: -; D: TRBD2; J: TRBJ2-3; DNA: TGTGCCATCAGTGAAACTAGCGGGAGGACAGATACGCAGTATTTT; CDR3: CAISETSGRTDTQYF
V: TRBV27; size: -; D: -; J: TRBJ1-2; DNA: TGTGCCAGCAGTTCGGCCGGGAGTGTAACGGGAGGCTACACCTTC; CDR3: CASSSAGSVTGGYTF
V: TRBV7-9; size: -; D: -; J: TRBJ1-1; DNA: TGTGCCAGCAGCTTAGGAATCATGAACACTGAAGCTTTCTTT; CDR3: CASSLGIMNTEAFF
V: TRBV10-2; size: -; D: -; J: TRBJ1-2; DNA: TGCGCCAGCAGTGAGATAATAAGGGCGGACCTCCTGAACTATGGCTACACCTTC; CDR3: CASSEIIRADLLNYGYTF
V: TRBV9; size: few; D: TRBD2; J: TRBJ2-7; DNA: TGTGCCAGCAGCGTAGATGACGGACTAGTTAAGGTCGAGCAGTACTTC; CDR3: CASSVDDGLVKVEQYF
V: TRBV19; size: -; D: -; J: TRBJ2-7; DNA: TGTGCCAGTAGTATTCAGGGTTCCGAGCAGTACTTC; CDR3: CASSIQGSEQYF
V: TRBV7-9; size: -; D: -; J: TRBJ2-2; DNA: TGTGCAGGAGTCCTCGGGGGAACCGGGGAGCTGTTTTTT; CDR3: CAGVLGGTGELFF
V: TRBV2; size: once; D: -; J: TRBJ2-7; DNA: TGTGCCAGCTCTTTTTGGGAGCAGTACTTC; CDR3: CASSFWEQYF
V: TRBV27; size: -; D: TRBD2; J: TRBJ2-5; DNA: TGTGCCAGCAGTTCATGGACTAGCGGGGGACCTGAGGAGACCCAGTACTTC; CDR3: CASSSWTSGGPEETQYF
V: TRBV5-1; size: -; D: TRBD1; J: TRBJ1-4; DNA: TGCGCCAGCAGCCGGGACAGGGGTGTCGAAAAACTGTTTTTT; CDR3: CASSRDRGVEKLFF
V: TRBV5-8; size: -; D: TRBD1; J: TRBJ2-5; DNA: TGTGCCAGCAGCTCGGGGACAGGGCTTGGGGGAGAGACCCAGTACTTC; CDR3: CASSSGTGLGGETQYF
V: TRBV30; size: few; D: -; J: TRBJ1-5; DNA: TGTGCCTGGAGTGGCTCTGGGAATCAGCCCCAGCATTTT; CDR3: CAWSGSGNQPQHF
V: TRBV12-2; size: -; D: -; J: TRBJ2-2; DNA: TGTGCAAGTCGCTTAGAAGGCGGGGAGCTGTTTTTT; CDR3: CASRLEGGELFF
V: TRBV19; size: -; D: TRBD1; J: TRBJ2-5; DNA: TGTGCCAGTAGTATCCAAGGGACAGGGGGCTCGGAGACCCAGTACTTC; CDR3: CASSIQGTGGSETQYF
V: TRBV30; size: -; D: TRBD1; J: TRBJ1-4; DNA: TGTGCCTGGAGTGTATCTATCACGACAGGGGCCGGTGAAAAACTGTTTTTT; CDR3: CAWSVSITTGAGEKLFF
V: TRBV30; size: -; D: -; J: TRBJ1-5; DNA: TGTGCCTGGAGTGTTCAGGTAGGGCATAGCAATCAGCCCCAGCATTTT; CDR3: CAWSVQVGHSNQPQHF
V: TRBV4-1; size: -; D: -; J: TRBJ2-1; DNA: TGCGCCAGCAGCCAACCGGTGGGGAATGAGCAGTTCTTC; CDR3: CASSQPVGNEQFF
V: TRBV2; size: -; D: -; J: TRBJ1-5; DNA: TGTGCCAGCAGTGAAACGGGGGATCAGCCCCAGCATTTT; CDR3: CASSETGDQPQHF
V: TRBV7-9; size: -; D: -; J: TRBJ2-7; DNA: TGTGCCAGCAGCTCAGGGGCGGGCTCCGAGCAGTACTTC; CDR3: CASSSGAGSEQYF
V: TRBV6-1; size: -; D: -; J: TRBJ2-5; DNA: TGTGCCAGCAGTTTGTTCGGAGGGTGGCAAGAGACCCAGTACTTC; CDR3: CASSLFGGWQETQYF
V: TRBV30; size: -; D: -; J: TRBJ2-2; DNA: TGTGCCTGGAGTATGACCAGGACCGGGGAGCTGTTTTTT; CDR3: CAWSMTRTGELFF
V: TRBV7-2; size: once; D: -; J: TRBJ2-1; DNA: TGTGCCAGCACCTCGACTAGTATGGTAGATGAGCAGTTCTTC; CDR3: CASTSTSMVDEQFF
V: TRBV18; size: -; D: TRBD1; J: TRBJ2-7; DNA: TGTGCCAGCTCTACCCAGGACAGGGTAAGCGAGCAGTACTTC; CDR3: CASSTQDRVSEQYF
V: TRBV30; size: -; D: -; J: TRBJ1-1; DNA: TGTGCCTGGAGTAGCCTCAGGGAGAGGGGGGCTAACACTGAAGCTTTCTTT; CDR3: CAWSSLRERGANTEAFF
V: TRBV11-2; size: -; D: TRBD2; J: TRBJ2-4; DNA: TGTGCCAGCAGCTTAATGATGACTAGCGGGGGGTCTACCAAAAACATTCAGTACTTC; CDR3: CASSLMMTSGGSTKNIQYF
V: TRBV10-3; size: -; D: -; J: TRBJ2-7; DNA: TGTGCCATCAGTGATGCCCTCGCCCCCTACGAGCAGTACTTC; CDR3: CAISDALAPYEQYF
V: TRBV5-6; size: -; D: TRBD1; J: TRBJ2-4; DNA: TGTGCCAGCAGCCCTGGGACAGGGCGCGACATTCAGTACTTC; CDR3: CASSPGTGRDIQYF
V: TRBV5-6; size: -; D: -; J: TRBJ1-4; DNA: TGTGCCAGCAGCTTGTTTAGTTCGAAACAGAGTCTTAATGAAAAACTGTTTTTT; CDR3: CASSLFSSKQSLNEKLFF
V: TRBV7-9; size: -; D: -; J: TRBJ2-3; DNA: TGTGCCAGCAGCTTAGGTCCAGATACGCAGTATTTT; CDR3: CASSLGPDTQYF
V: TRBV30; size: -; D: -; J: TRBJ1-1; DNA: TGTGCCTGGAGTCCGATGGGGGGTGAAGCTTTCTTT; CDR3: CAWSPMGGEAFF
V: TRBV5-1; size: -; D: -; J: TRBJ2-7; DNA: TGCGCCAGCAGCCCTCTTTTGGCTGACTACGAGCAGTACTTC; CDR3: CASSPLLADYEQYF
V: TRBV6-1; size: -; D: TRBD2; J: TRBJ2-2; DNA: TGTGCCAGCAGTGATGGACTAGCTGGCACCGGGGAGCTGTTTTTT; CDR3: CASSDGLAGTGELFF
V: TRBV6-5; size: -; D: -; J: TRBJ1-2; DNA: TGTGCCAGCAACAAAGATGCGGGAGGGTCCTATGGCTACACCTTC; CDR3: CASNKDAGGSYGYTF
V: TRBV6-1; size: -; D: -; J: TRBJ1-6; DNA: TGTGCCAACCTTCCGGGACAACATAATTCACCCCTCCACTTT; CDR3: CANLPGQHNSPLHF
V: TRBV7-2; size: -; D: TRBD1; J: TRBJ1-2; DNA: TGTGCCAGCAGCTATAGGGACAGTTTGAACTATGGCTACACCTTC; CDR3: CASSYRDSLNYGYTF
V: TRBV6-1; size: -; D: -; J: TRBJ2-6; DNA: TGTGCCAGCAAGATATCTGGGGCCAACGTCCTGACTTTC; CDR3: CASKISGANVLTF
V: TRBV18; size: -; D: TRBD2; J: TRBJ2-1; DNA: TGTGCCAGCTCACCACCAGGCCTAGCGGGATCCTACAATGAGCAGTTCTTC; CDR3: CASSPPGLAGSYNEQFF
V: TRBV28; size: -; D: -; J: TRBJ1-4; DNA: TGTGCCAGCCACTCCGCGGGGCGGGCCATGGAAAAACTGTTTTTT; CDR3: CASHSAGRAMEKLFF
V: TRBV18; size: -; D: TRBD1; J: TRBJ1-4; DNA: TGTGCCAGCTCACCGGCGACAGGGGATAGTGAAAAACTGTTTTTT; CDR3: CASSPATGDSEKLFF
V: TRBV4-1; size: -; D: -; J: TRBJ2-1; DNA: TGCGCCAGCAGCCGCCTCGGGGCGGCCGACAATGAGCAGTTCTTC; CDR3: CASSRLGAADNEQFF
V: TRBV11-2; size: once; D: TRBD1; J: TRBJ2-2; DNA: TGTGCCAGCAGCTTAGTTGGGGACAGGGTGCCCGGGGAGCTGTTTTTT; CDR3: CASSLVGDRVPGELFF
V: TRBV18; size: once; D: -; J: TRBJ1-1; DNA: TGTGCCAGCTCACCACAAGTGGGCGGTGAAGCTTTCTTT; CDR3: CASSPQVGGEAFF